These 13 T cell receptor beta chains came from one sample sequenced in a study of OX40 agonist ivuxolimab in advanced cancers. Sequencing was performed with immunoSEQ multiplex PCR; in TCRdb, only in-frame clones are kept and a portion is missing. The profile shows around 69,000 clones, more than 65% of them singletons. Specimen: CD4+ or CD8+ T cells sorted from blood, collected in a trial of the OX40 agonist ivuxolimab. The source of these receptors is an adult with an advanced solid tumor such as melanoma, head and neck, liver or kidney cancer.

The rearrangement links TRBV7-8 to TRBJ2-7; no reliable D call. Germline values: CDR1 SGHVS, CDR2 FQNEAQ. Trimming removed 1 base from V and 7 bases from J, with 5 bases in between. This CDR3 region has 11 residues. CDR3 sequence: CASSLGNEQYF. Written as DNA, the CDR3 is TGTGCCAGCAGCTTAGGGAATGAGCAGTACTTC.

V is TRBV28 and J is TRBJ1-2; the D gene is possibly TRBD1 (5 bases). The germline gives CDR1 MDHEN, CDR2 SYDVKM. V was cut by 5 bases and J by 7 bases, with 11 bases left in between. This CDR3 has 12 residues. The CDR3 loop reads CASSPRGLGYTF. The CDR3 DNA follows: TGTGCCAGCAGTCCGCGGGGCCTTGGCTACACCTTC.

Note on this clone: The CDR3 carries no conserved terminal phenylalanine or tryptophan, so it likely arises from a read error. The limits of the CDR3 on the DNA are not certain, so only TCRdb's listed CDR3 is given. The genes are TRBV7-2 and TRBJ2-7; the tabulated D call, TRBD2, remains unverified against the DNA. The CDR3 length is 11 residues, termini included. Looked up from germline, CDR1 is SGHTA and CDR2 is FQGNSA. This CDR3 reads CASSLAGREAC.

The CDR3 DNA reads as TGTGCCAGCAGTCCGCCGGGACAGGGGATTAACACCATATATTTT. It specifies CASSPPGQGINTIYF. The V and J genes are TRBV28 and TRBJ1-3; the match to TRBD1 covers 10 bases. The length of the CDR3 is 15 residues. V was clipped by 5 bases and J by 7 bases; unmatched bases: 8. Germline CDR1 and CDR2: MDHEN and SYDVKM.

This clone occurred once. The chain is built from TRBV7-9 and TRBJ2-5; 8 bases fit TRBD1. This CDR3 comprises 16 residues. Germline CDR1 is SEHNR and CDR2 is FQNEAQ (reference sequence). V gave up 5 bases and J gave up 3 bases; unmatched junction bases: 11. The CDR3 region is CASSHWSNRGEETQYF. CDR3 bases: TGTGCCAGCAGCCACTGGTCAAACAGGGGGGAAGAGACCCAGTACTTC.

The chain has TRBV11-3 and TRBJ2-5, with 7 bases aligning to TRBD2. J lost 0 bases, V lost 1 base, and 5 bases had no gene match. The CDR3 consists of 16 residues. The germline CDR1 and CDR2 sequences are SGHNT and YENEEA. The DNA of the CDR3 is TGTGCCAGCAGCTTAGGCGTTAGCGGGCACCAAGAGACCCAGTACTTC. This sequence encodes CASSLGVSGHQETQYF.

This clone turned up a few times. The chain recombines TRBV2 with TRBJ2-2; 8 nucleotides agree with TRBD1. Germline-derived CDR1 and CDR2 are SNHLY and FYNNEI. There are 14 residues in the CDR3. Trimming removed 7 bases from V and 5 bases from J; junction bases left unmatched: 6. CDR3 sequence: CASTSGGQTGELFF. The CDR3 DNA sequence: TGTGCCAGCACTTCAGGGGGCCAAACCGGGGAGCTGTTTTTT.

The rearrangement joins TRBV14 to TRBJ2-4; D gene unclear. V lost 5 bases, J lost 9 bases, and 14 bases lay in between. CDR1 is SGHDN and CDR2 is FVKESK in the germline V gene. CDR3 length: 13 residues. CDR3 DNA: TGTGCCAGCAGCACAGACCCGATGGGCATTCAGTACTTC. Protein product: CASSTDPMGIQYF.

This rearrangement joins TRBV7-8 to TRBJ2-5; the D is unclear. The CDR3 spans 12 residues. Germline V gene lookup returns CDR1 SGHVS and CDR2 FQNEAQ. Trimming cost V 1 base and J 5 bases, with 5 bases left between them. CDR3 DNA sequence: TGTGCCAGCAGCTTAGTGGGGGAGACCCAGTACTTC. It is translated as CASSLVGETQYF.

The gene calls are TRBV25-1 and TRBJ2-7, with a tentative D call TRBD2 (6 bases). With 3 bases removed from V and 7 bases from J, the gap between germline ends came to 19 bases. CDR3 length: 15 residues. CDR1 is MGHDK, CDR2 SYGVNS, per germline. This chain's CDR3 is CASSEPASRAGEQYF. The CDR3 region has the DNA TGTGCCAGCAGTGAGCCCGCCTCCCGGGCGGGGGAGCAGTACTTC.

The V call is TRBV11-1, the J call TRBJ2-1; no firm D call. Germline lookup yields CDR1 SGHAT and CDR2 FQDESV (reference sequence). The CDR3 sequence is 17 residues long. Trimming left V 5 bases short and J 1 base short, with 18 bases between. The CDR3 coding sequence is TGTGCCAGCAGCGACCTATGGCAGGCCCGGTCCTACAATGAGCAGTTCTTC. It translates to CASSDLWQARSYNEQFF.

The chain links TRBV4-3 to TRBJ2-1; TRBD2 aligns across 7 bases. V lost 3 bases and J lost 1; bases outside the gene matches: 6. The CDR3 is 16 amino acids. The germline V gene encodes CDR1 LGHNA and CDR2 YSLEER. CDR3 bases: TGCGCCAGCAGCCATGGCCTAGCGGTTTCCTACAATGAGCAGTTCTTC. This codes for CASSHGLAVSYNEQFF.

Concerning this clone itself: At one end the junction does not follow the germline gene, possibly because of a read error. This sequence joins TRBV7-7 and TRBJ2-1; 14 bases are shared with TRBD2. The CDR3 extends over 14 amino acids. Germline V gives CDR1 SSHAT, CDR2 FNYEAQ (reference sequence). The CDR3 DNA follows: TGTGCTAGCAGCCAGGGACTAGCGGGAGCCGAGCAGTTCTTC. Encoded protein: CASSQGLAGAEQFF.